Listed below are T cell receptor beta chains from one sample, sequenced in a study of response to subunit inactivated influenza vaccine. One entry per CDR3 protein results from TCRdb running MiXCR on the RT-PCR reads. The data contain some 480,000 distinct CDR3 sequences, 9.5% to 13% of them seen just once; the ten biggest clones take up 10% to 15%. Here the sequenced sample was PBMCs from blood, taken roughly 48 days after vaccination. The receptor set was obtained from a middle-aged man who received an inactivated influenza vaccine. The CDR3 runs from the conserved cysteine through the conserved F or W. Each record gives: D gene, V gene, J gene, clone size, CDR3 protein, CDR3 DNA. The D gene is left open where the match is weak. The size field is filled for only some rows; it gives once, few, many or a size class.

NA	TRBV6-6	TRBJ2-1	many	CASSPPFHEQFF	TGTGCCAGCAGCCCCCCGTTCCATGAGCAGTTCTTC
NA	TRBV29-1	TRBJ2-1	many	CSVLRRGNEQFF	TGCAGCGTTCTCAGGAGGGGCAATGAGCAGTTCTTC
TRBD2	TRBV4-2	TRBJ2-3	few	CASSQVSMRGGPDTQYF	TGTGCCAGCAGCCAAGTTAGTATGCGGGGGGGCCCAGATACGCAGTATTTT
TRBD2	TRBV7-2	TRBJ2-7	many	CASSLVSSGSYEQYF	TGTGCCAGCAGCTTAGTGTCTAGCGGTTCCTACGAGCAGTACTTC
NA	TRBV29-1	TRBJ2-3	NA	CSVATGTKKDTQYF	TGCAGCGTTGCAACCGGGACAAAAAAAGATACGCAGTATTTT
TRBD2	TRBV20-1	TRBJ2-7	few	CSAGPSAGGHEQYF	TGCAGTGCCGGGCCGTCAGCGGGAGGCCACGAGCAGTACTTC
TRBD1	TRBV10-2	TRBJ2-7	many	CASSVGTGDYEQYF	TGCGCCAGCAGTGTTGGGACAGGTGACTACGAGCAGTACTTC
TRBD2	TRBV5-1	TRBJ2-2	NA	CASSSPTSGIAGELFF	TGCGCCAGCAGCAGCCCGACTAGCGGGATAGCCGGGGAGCTGTTTTTT
NA	TRBV5-5	TRBJ2-2	many	CASSSYGDTGELFF	TGTGCCAGCAGCTCGTACGGTGACACCGGGGAGCTGTTTTTT
TRBD1	TRBV7-9	TRBJ2-3	NA	CASRGAGTGGSTQYF	TGTGCCAGCAGGGGGGCCGGGACAGGGGGTTCTACGCAGTATTTT
NA	TRBV20-1	TRBJ1-1	NA	CSASKGMGVLNTEAFF	TGCAGTGCTAGTAAGGGTATGGGGGTCCTGAACACTGAAGCTTTCTTT
NA	TRBV27	TRBJ2-7	few	CASSFRRSHSYEQYF	TGTGCCAGCAGTTTTAGGCGGAGCCACTCCTACGAGCAGTACTTC
NA	TRBV12-3/TRBV12-4	TRBJ2-1	many	CASSNDVGGEQFF	TGTGCCAGCAGTAACGACGTTGGGGGGGAGCAGTTCTTC
NA	TRBV7-2	TRBJ1-1	NA	CASRRTLNTEAFF	TGTGCCAGCCGACGAACATTGAACACCGAAGCTTTCTTT
NA	TRBV20-1	TRBJ2-5	few	CSATVGLLQETQYF	TGCAGTGCCACCGTGGGACTGCTTCAAGAGACCCAGTACTTC
NA	TRBV7-9	TRBJ2-7	NA	CASRITGAGEQYF	TGTGCCAGCAGGATAACGGGGGCCGGCGAGCAGTACTTC
TRBD2	TRBV25-1	TRBJ2-7	NA	CASSPMRELGEQYF	TGTGCCAGCAGTCCCATGCGGGAGCTCGGCGAGCAGTACTTC